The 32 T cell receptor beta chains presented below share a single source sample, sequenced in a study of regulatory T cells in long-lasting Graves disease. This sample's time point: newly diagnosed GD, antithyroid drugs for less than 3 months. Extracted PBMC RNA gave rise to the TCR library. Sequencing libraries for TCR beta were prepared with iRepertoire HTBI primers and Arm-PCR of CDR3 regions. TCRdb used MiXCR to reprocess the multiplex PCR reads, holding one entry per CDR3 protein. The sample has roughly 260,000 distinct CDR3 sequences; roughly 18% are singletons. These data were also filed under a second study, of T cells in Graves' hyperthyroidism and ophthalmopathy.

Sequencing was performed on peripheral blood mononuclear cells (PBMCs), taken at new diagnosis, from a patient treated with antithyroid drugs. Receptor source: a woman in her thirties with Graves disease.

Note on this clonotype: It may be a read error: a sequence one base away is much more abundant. The CDR3 spells CASSYLQLTGAFF. CDR3 DNA: TGTGCCAGCAGTTACCTCCAGCTAACTGGAGCTTTCTTT. V usage is TRBV6-2 or TRBV6-3 and J usage is TRBJ1-1; no clear D gene. The CDR3 consists of 13 residues. Per germline, CDR1 MNHEY and CDR2 SVGEGT.

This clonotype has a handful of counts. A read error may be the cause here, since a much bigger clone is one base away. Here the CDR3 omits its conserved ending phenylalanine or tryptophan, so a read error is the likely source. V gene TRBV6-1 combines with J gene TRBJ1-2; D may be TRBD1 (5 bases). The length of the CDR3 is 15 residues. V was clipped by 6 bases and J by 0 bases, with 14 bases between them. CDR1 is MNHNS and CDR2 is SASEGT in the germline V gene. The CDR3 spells CASRPSRDPNYGYTS. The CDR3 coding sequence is TGTGCCAGCAGGCCGTCCCGGGACCCTAACTATGGCTACACCTCC.

The CDR3 loop reads CASSLTNPQGSYEQYF. In DNA form, the CDR3 reads TGTGCCAGCAGCTTAACGAACCCACAGGGTTCCTACGAGCAGTACTTC. The chain employs TRBV11-2 and TRBJ2-7, with D maybe TRBD1 (6 bases). This CDR3 has 16 amino acids. From germline, CDR1 is SGHAT and CDR2 FQNNGV. The germline V and J ends were trimmed by 2 bases and 1 base, with 15 bases remaining between them.

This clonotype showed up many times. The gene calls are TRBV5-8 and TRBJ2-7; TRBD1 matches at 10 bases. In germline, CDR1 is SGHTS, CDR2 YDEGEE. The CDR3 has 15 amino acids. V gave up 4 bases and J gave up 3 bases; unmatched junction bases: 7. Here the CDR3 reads CASSRQGARVYEQYF. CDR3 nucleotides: TGTGCCAGCAGCCGACAGGGGGCAAGGGTCTACGAGCAGTACTTC.

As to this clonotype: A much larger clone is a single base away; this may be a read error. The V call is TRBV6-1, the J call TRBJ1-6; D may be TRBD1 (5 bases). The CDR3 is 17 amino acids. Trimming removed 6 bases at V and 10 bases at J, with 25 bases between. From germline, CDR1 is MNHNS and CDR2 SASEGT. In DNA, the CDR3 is TGTGCCAGCAGACGGAGTCGTAGACAGTCGGTTCTCTCACCCCTCCACTTT. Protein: CASRRSRRQSVLSPLHF.

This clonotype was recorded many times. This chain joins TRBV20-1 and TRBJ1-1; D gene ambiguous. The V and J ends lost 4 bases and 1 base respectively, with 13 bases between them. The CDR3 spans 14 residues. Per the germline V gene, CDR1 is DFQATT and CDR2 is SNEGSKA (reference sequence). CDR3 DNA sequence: TGCAGTGCTAAACGTTGGACGGGGAACACTGAAGCTTTCTTT. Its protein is CSAKRWTGNTEAFF.

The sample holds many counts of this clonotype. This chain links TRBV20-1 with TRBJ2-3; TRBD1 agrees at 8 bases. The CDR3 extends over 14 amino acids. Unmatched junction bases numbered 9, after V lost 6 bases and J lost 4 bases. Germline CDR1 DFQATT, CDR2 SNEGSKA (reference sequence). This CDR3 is CSAAPGQEPDTQYF. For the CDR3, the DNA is TGCAGTGCAGCACCGGGACAGGAACCAGATACGCAGTATTTT.

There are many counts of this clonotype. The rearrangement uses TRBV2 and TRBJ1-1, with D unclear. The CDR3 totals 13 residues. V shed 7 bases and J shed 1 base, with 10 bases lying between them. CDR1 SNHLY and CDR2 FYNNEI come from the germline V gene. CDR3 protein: CASMGTGNTEAFF. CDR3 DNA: TGTGCCAGCATGGGCACGGGGAACACTGAAGCTTTCTTT.

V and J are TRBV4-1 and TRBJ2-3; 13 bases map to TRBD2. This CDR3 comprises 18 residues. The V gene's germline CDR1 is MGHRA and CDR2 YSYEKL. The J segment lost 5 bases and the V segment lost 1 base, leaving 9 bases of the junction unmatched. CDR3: CASSQGPLLAGGEDTQYF. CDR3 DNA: TGCGCCAGCAGCCAAGGCCCCCTACTAGCGGGGGGGGAAGATACGCAGTATTTT.

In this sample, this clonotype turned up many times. The CDR3 loop is CASRGLAGGADTQYF. As DNA, the CDR3 is TGTGCCAGCCGAGGACTAGCGGGGGGGGCAGATACGCAGTATTTT. The gene calls are TRBV6-1 and TRBJ2-3, with 15 bases matching TRBD2. CDR1 MNHNS and CDR2 SASEGT come from the germline V gene. With 8 bases clipped from V and 4 bases from J, the junction kept 4 bases outside the gene matches. CDR3 length: 15 amino acids.

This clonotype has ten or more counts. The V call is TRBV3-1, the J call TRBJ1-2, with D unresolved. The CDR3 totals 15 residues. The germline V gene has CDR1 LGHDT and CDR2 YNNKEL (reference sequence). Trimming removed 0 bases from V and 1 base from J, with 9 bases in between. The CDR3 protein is CASSQEGKDNYGYTF. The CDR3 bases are TGTGCCAGCAGCCAAGAAGGCAAGGATAACTATGGCTACACCTTC.

The CDR3 nucleotides are TGTGCCAGCAGCGCTAGCGGGATCGGCGTTGAGCAGTTCTTC. This sequence encodes CASSASGIGVEQFF. V and J are TRBV9 and TRBJ2-1, with 9 bases fitting TRBD2. The J segment lost 9 bases and the V segment lost 3 bases, leaving 7 bases of the junction unmatched. Looked up from germline, CDR1 is SGDLS and CDR2 is YYNGEE. The CDR3 consists of 14 residues.

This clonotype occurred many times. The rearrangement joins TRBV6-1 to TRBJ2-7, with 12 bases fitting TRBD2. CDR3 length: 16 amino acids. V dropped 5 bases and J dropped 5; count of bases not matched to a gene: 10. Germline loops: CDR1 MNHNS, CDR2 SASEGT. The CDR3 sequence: CASSPWTSGVVDEQYF. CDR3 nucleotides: TGTGCCAGCAGTCCATGGACTAGCGGGGTCGTCGACGAGCAGTACTTC.

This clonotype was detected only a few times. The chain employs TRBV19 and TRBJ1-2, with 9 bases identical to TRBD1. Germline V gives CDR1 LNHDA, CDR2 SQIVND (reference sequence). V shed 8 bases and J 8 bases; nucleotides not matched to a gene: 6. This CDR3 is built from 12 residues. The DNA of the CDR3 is TGTGCCAGTGGTCCGGACAGGGGAGGCTACACCTTC. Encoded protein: CASGPDRGGYTF.

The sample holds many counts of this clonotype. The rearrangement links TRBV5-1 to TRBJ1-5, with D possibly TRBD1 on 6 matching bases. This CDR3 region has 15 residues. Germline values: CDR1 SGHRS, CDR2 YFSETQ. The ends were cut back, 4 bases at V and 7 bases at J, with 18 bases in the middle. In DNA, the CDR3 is TGCGCCAGCAGCCCGGAAGGCAGGGGCCGGCAGCCCCAGCATTTT. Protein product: CASSPEGRGRQPQHF. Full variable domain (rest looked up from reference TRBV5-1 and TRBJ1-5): KAGVTQTPRYLIKTRGQQVTLSCSPISGHRSVSWYQQTPGQGLQFLFEYFSETQRNKGNFPGRFSGRQFSNSRSEMNVSTLELGDSALYLCASSPEGRGRQPQHFGDGTRLSIL.

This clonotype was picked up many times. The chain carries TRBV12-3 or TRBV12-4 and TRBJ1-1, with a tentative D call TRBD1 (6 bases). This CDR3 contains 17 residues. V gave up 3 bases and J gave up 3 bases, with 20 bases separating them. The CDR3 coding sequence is TGTGCCAGCAGTTTTGGCGGGTACCGGGACACCGACACTGAAGCTTTCTTT. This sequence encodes CASSFGGYRDTDTEAFF.

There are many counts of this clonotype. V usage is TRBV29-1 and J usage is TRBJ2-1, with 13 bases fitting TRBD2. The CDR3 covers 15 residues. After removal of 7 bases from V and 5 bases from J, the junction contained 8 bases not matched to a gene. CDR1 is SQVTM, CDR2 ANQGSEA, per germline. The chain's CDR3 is CSAPTSGGANNEQFF. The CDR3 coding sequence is TGCAGCGCACCTACTAGCGGGGGGGCTAACAATGAGCAGTTCTTC.

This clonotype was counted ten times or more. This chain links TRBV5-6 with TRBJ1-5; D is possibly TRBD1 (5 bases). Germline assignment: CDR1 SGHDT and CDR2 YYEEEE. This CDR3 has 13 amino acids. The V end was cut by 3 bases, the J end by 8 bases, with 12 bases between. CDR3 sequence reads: CASSSQGRKPQHF. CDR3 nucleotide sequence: TGTGCCAGCAGCTCCCAGGGAAGGAAGCCCCAGCATTTT.

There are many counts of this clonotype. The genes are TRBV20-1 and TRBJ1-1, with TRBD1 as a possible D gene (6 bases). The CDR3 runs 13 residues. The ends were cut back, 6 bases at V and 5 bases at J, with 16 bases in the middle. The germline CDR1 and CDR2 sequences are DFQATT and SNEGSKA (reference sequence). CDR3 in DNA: TGCAGTGCGGGATTGACAGGCCAGACTGAAGCTTTCTTT. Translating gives CSAGLTGQTEAFF.

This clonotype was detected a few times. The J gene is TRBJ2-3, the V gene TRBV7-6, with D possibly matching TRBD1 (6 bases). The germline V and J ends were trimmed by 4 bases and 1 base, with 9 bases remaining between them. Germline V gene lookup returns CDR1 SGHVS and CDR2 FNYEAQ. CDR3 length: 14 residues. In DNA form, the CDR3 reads TGTGCCAGCAGCTCGCACAGGGGCACAGATACGCAGTATTTT. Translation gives CASSSHRGTDTQYF.

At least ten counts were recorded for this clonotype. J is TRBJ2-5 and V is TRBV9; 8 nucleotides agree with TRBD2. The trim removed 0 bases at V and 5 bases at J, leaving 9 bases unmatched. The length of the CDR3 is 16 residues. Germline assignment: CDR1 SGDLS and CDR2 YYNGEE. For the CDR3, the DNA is TGTGCCAGCAGCGTAGACGGGGGGGCCAATCAGGAGACCCAGTACTTC. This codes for CASSVDGGANQETQYF. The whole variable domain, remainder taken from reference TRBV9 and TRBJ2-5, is DSGVTQTPKHLITATGQRVTLRCSPRSGDLSVYWYQQSLDQGLQFLIQYYNGEERAKGNILERFSAQQFPDLHSELNLSSLELGDSALYFCASSVDGGANQETQYFGPGTRLLVL.

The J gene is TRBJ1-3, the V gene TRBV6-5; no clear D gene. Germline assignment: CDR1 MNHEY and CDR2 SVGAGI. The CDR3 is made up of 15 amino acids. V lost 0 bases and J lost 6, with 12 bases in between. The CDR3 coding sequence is TGTGCCAGCAGTTACTCGCGGGATAGCTCAAACACCATATATTTT. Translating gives CASSYSRDSSNTIYF.

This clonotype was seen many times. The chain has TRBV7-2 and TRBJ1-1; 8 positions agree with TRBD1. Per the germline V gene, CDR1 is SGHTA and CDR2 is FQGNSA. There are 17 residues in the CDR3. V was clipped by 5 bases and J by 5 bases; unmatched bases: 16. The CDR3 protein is CASSPGRPGGIWTEAFF. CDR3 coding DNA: TGTGCCAGCAGCCCCGGAAGACCAGGGGGCATTTGGACTGAAGCTTTCTTT.

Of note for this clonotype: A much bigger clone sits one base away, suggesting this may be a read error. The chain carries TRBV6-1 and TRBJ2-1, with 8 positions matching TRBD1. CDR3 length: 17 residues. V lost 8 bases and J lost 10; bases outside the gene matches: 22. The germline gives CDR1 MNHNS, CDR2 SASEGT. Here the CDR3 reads CASGNRGLLPPTYEQFF. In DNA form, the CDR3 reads TGTGCCAGCGGAAACAGGGGGTTACTTCCACCCACCTACGAGCAGTTCTTC.

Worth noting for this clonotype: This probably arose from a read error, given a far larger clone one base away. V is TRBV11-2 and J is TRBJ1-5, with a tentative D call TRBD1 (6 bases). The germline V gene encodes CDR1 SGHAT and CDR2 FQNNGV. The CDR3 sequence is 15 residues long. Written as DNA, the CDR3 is TGTGTCAGCAGCTTAACGCCAGGGGTGTATCAGCCCCAGCATTTT. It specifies CVSSLTPGVYQPQHF.

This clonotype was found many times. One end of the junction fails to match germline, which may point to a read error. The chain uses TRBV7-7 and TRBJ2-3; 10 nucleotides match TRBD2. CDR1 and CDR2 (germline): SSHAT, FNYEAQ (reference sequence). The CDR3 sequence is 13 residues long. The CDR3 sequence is CASSLAGGDTQYF. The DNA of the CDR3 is TGTGCTAGCAGCTTAGCGGGGGGAGATACGCAGTATTTT.

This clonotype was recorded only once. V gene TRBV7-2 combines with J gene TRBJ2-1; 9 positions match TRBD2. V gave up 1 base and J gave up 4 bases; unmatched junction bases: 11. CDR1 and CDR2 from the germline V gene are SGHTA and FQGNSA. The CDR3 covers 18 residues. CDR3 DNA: TGTGCCAGCAGCTTAGGCGGCGGGGGGGCCCCTCGTTACAATGAGCAGTTCTTC. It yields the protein CASSLGGGGAPRYNEQFF.

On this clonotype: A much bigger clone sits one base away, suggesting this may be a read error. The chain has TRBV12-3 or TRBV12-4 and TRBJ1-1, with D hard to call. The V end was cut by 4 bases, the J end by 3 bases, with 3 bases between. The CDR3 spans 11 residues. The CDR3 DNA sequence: TGTGCCAGCAGTTGGGACACTGAAGCTTTCTTT. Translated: CASSWDTEAFF.

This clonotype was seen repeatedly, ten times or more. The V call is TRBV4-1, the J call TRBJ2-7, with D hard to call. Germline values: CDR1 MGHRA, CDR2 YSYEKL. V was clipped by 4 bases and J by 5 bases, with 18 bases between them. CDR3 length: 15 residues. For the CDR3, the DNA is TGCGCCAGCAGCCCAACCAGGACGGCCATCGACGAGCAGTACTTC. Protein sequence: CASSPTRTAIDEQYF.

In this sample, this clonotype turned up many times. The CDR3 sequence: CASSSLAGGPREQYF. DNA for the CDR3: TGTGCCAGCAGCTCACTAGCGGGGGGGCCTAGGGAGCAGTACTTC. The chain recombines TRBV5-4 with TRBJ2-7; 13 bases agree with TRBD2. The CDR3 loop spans 15 amino acids. The V segment lost 3 bases and the J segment 7 bases; nucleotides outside the gene matches: 7. CDR1 is SGHNT, CDR2 YYREEE, per germline (reference sequence).

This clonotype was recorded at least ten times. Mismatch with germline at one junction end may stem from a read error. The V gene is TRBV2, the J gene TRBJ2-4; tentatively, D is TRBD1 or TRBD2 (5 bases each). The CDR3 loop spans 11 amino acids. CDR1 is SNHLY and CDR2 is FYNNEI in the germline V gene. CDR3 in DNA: TGTGCCAGTGGGACCCCTATTAAGCAATTCTTC. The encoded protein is CASGTPIKQFF.

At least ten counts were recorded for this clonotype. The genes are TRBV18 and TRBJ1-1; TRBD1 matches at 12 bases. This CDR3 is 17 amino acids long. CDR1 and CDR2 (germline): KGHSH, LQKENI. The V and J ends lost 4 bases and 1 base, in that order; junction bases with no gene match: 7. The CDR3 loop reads CASSRGDRGRWNTEAFF. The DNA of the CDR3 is TGTGCCAGCTCACGGGGGGACAGGGGGCGGTGGAACACTGAAGCTTTCTTT.